A selection of T cell receptor beta chains follows, all from one sample in a study of T-cell reconstitution after alpha-beta-depleted transplantation in children. TCRdb re-analysed the PCR reads in MiXCR, keeping a single row per CDR3 protein. The repertoire has some 440,000 distinct CDR3 sequences, 15% to 20% of them found once; the top ten carry less than 30%. Sequencing used PBMCs, mostly from graft donor cells, obtained 360 days after TCRalphabeta/CD19-depleted stem cell transplant. These receptors originate from a boy in the first two years of life who had a stem cell transplant for Wiskott-Aldrich syndrome, so the T cells may come from the graft donor. The CDR3 runs from the conserved cysteine through the conserved F or W. A D gene is named only where the DNA matches it firmly. Clone size is shown for a subset of rows, as once, few, many or a class of expanded clone.

>TRBJ2-2|NA|TRBV7-9|NA
TGTGCCAGCAGCTTCGTCGAGGGCGGTACCGGGGAGCTGTTTTTT
CASSFVEGGTGELFF
>TRBJ2-6|NA|TRBV9|TRBD1
TGTGCCAGCAGCGTAGCCTCGGACAGGCTGGGCGCCTCTCTCTCCATCTCTGGGGCCAACGTCCTGACTTTC
CASSVASDRLGASLSISGANVLTF
>TRBJ2-7|NA|TRBV11-1|NA
TGTGCCAGCAGCTTAGTTATTTATTCGGACAGTTTCTCCTACGAGCAGTACTTC
CASSLVIYSDSFSYEQYF
>TRBJ2-1|NA|TRBV29-1|NA
TGCAGCGTTACGACTAGTCCGTACGATGAGCAGTTCTTC
CSVTTSPYDEQFF
>TRBJ2-5|once|TRBV24-1|TRBD2
TGTGCCACCAGTACCCCTCCGGGGGGGTTACAAGAGACCCAGTACTTC
CATSTPPGGLQETQYF
>TRBJ2-3|few|TRBV2|TRBD1
TGTGCCAGCCTAGGGACAGGGTGGTCAGATACGCAGTATTTT
CASLGTGWSDTQYF
>TRBJ2-7|few|TRBV20-1|TRBD2
TGCAGTGCTAGAGATGGGGGGGAGGCAAACTTC
CSARDGGEANF
>TRBJ2-2|NA|TRBV5-1|TRBD1
TGCGCCAGCAGCTTAAGGACAGGGAACACCGGGGAGCTGTTTTTT
CASSLRTGNTGELFF
>TRBJ2-4|few|TRBV11-1|NA
TGTGCCAGCAGCTTATCCCTGGGACGCCAGACACTAGCCAAAAACATTCAGTACTTC
CASSLSLGRQTLAKNIQYF
>TRBJ2-1|few|TRBV7-9|NA
TGTGCCAGCAACAACATAGGGGCGGGTATGGATGAGCAGTTCTTC
CASNNIGAGMDEQFF
>TRBJ2-7|few|TRBV7-2|TRBD1
TGTGCCAGCAGCATGGGGACAGTCCTTTCTGGCGAGCAGTACTTC
CASSMGTVLSGEQYF
>TRBJ2-7|few|TRBV7-7|TRBD1
TGTGCCAGCAGATTCCGACAGGGGGCCCTCTCCTACGAGCAGTACTTC
CASRFRQGALSYEQYF
>TRBJ2-7|NA|TRBV29-1|NA
TGCAGCTACAGGGACCTCTTATGGGAGCAGTACTTC
CSYRDLLWEQYF
>TRBJ2-1|NA|TRBV18|TRBD1
TGTGCCAGCTCACAAGACAGGGTTTACAATGAGCAGTTCTTC
CASSQDRVYNEQFF
>TRBJ2-4|few|TRBV3-1|NA
TGTGCCAGCAGCCAACATGGGGCGCCCAAAAACATTCAGTACTTC
CASSQHGAPKNIQYF
>TRBJ2-2|NA|TRBV5-1|NA
TGCGCCAGCAGCTTGGAAATCCCCAGGGTCGGGGAGCTGTTTTTT
CASSLEIPRVGELFF
>TRBJ2-1|NA|TRBV5-1|NA
TGCGCCAGCAGCTTGGACCTACTCGGTCACAATGAGCAGTTCTTC
CASSLDLLGHNEQFF
>TRBJ2-3|many|TRBV10-3|TRBD2
TGTGCCATCAGGGGTAGCGGGACCACAGATACGCAGTATTTT
CAIRGSGTTDTQYF
>TRBJ2-1|few|TRBV24-1|NA
TGTGCCATCGAATCCTACAATGAGCAGTTCTTC
CAIESYNEQFF
>TRBJ2-5|NA|TRBV5-6|TRBD1
TGTGCCAGCAGCCTACAGAAACCGGGACAGGCTTATCAAGAGACCCAGTACTTC
CASSLQKPGQAYQETQYF
>TRBJ1-5|NA|TRBV20-1|NA
TGCAGTGCTAGACGGTGGGTCAATCAGCCCCAGCATTTT
CSARRWVNQPQHF
>TRBJ2-7|NA|TRBV18|NA
TGTGCCAGCTCACTCGGACCACTAGAGGGGGAGCAGTACTTC
CASSLGPLEGEQYF
>TRBJ2-1|NA|TRBV15|TRBD1
TGTGCCACCAGCAGAGCCCGGGCAGGGGGTTTGAATGAGCAGTTCTTC
CATSRARAGGLNEQFF
>TRBJ2-2|NA|TRBV11-1|TRBD2
TGTGCCAGCATCCCAGGGCGGACTAGCGGGAGGGCGAACACCGGGGAGCTGTTTTTT
CASIPGRTSGRANTGELFF
>TRBJ2-3|once|TRBV7-6|NA
TGTGCCAGCAGCTTAGATGGGTTAGGCACAGATACGCAGTATTTT
CASSLDGLGTDTQYF
>TRBJ2-1|NA|TRBV6-5|NA
TGTGCCAGCAGTTACTCTGGTTTTTCCTACAATGAGCAGTTCTTC
CASSYSGFSYNEQFF
>TRBJ1-6|many|TRBV12-3/TRBV12-4|NA
TGTGCCAGCAGTTTTAGGCAGGGGAATTCACCCCTCCACTTT
CASSFRQGNSPLHF
>TRBJ2-7|few|TRBV11-2|TRBD2
TGTGCCAGCAGCCCTGGACTAGCGGGGTACTACGAGCAGTACTTC
CASSPGLAGYYEQYF
>TRBJ2-5|few|TRBV2|NA
TGTGCCAGCGAGGGGGAGGATGAGACCCAGTACTTC
CASEGEDETQYF